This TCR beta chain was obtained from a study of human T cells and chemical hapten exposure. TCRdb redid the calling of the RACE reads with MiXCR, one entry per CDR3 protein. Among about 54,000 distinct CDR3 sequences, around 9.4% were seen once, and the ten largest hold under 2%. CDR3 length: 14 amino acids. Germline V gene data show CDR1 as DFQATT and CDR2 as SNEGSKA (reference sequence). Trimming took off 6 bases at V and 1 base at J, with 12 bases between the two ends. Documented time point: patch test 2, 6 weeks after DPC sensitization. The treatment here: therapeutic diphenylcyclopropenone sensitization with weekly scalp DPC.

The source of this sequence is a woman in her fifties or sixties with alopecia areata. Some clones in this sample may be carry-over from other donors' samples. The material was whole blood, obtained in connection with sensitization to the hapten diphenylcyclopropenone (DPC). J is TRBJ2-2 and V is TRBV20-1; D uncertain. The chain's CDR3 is CSAPSSGNTGELFF. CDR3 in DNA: TGCAGTGCCCCCTCGTCCGGGAACACCGGGGAGCTGTTTTTT.